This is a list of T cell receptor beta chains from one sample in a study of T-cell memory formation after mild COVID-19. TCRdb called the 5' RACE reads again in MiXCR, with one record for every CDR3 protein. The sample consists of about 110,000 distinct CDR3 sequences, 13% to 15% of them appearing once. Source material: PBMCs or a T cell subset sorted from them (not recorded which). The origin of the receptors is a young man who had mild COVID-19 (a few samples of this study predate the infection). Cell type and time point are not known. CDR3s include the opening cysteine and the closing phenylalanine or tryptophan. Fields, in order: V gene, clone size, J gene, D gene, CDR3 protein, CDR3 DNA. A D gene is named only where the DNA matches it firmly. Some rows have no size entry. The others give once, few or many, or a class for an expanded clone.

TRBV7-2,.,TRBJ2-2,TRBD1,CASTLGQGAGELFF,TGTGCCAGCACCCTAGGACAGGGCGCCGGGGAGCTGTTTTTT
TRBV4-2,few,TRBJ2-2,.,CASSPHTGELFF,TGTGCCAGCAGCCCGCACACCGGGGAGCTGTTTTTT
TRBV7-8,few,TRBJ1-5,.,CASSLQETGQPQHF,TGTGCCAGCAGCCTACAGGAAACGGGACAGCCCCAGCATTTT
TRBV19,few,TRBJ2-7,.,CASSPADSTYEQYF,TGTGCCAGTAGCCCGGCTGACAGTACCTACGAGCAGTACTTC
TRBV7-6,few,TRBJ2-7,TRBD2,CASSLDGGVYEQYF,TGTGCCAGCAGCTTAGATGGGGGGGTCTACGAGCAGTACTTC
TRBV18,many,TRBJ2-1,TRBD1,CASSPGQGSYNEQFF,TGTGCCAGCTCACCTGGACAGGGGTCCTACAATGAGCAGTTCTTC
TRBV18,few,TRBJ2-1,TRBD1,CASRTGESYNEQFF,TGTGCCAGCAGAACAGGGGAGAGCTACAATGAGCAGTTCTTC
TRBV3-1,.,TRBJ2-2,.,CASSPYKNTGELFF,TGTGCCAGCAGCCCTTACAAGAACACCGGGGAGCTGTTTTTT
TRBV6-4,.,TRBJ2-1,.,CASSDSARVGNEQFF,TGTGCCAGCAGTGACTCCGCCAGGGTAGGGAATGAGCAGTTCTTC
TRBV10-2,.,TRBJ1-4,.,CASSADSEGEKLFF,TGCGCCAGCAGTGCGGACAGTGAAGGTGAAAAACTGTTTTTT
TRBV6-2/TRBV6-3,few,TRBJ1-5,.,CASSSGASNQPQHF,TGTGCCAGCAGTTCGGGGGCTAGCAATCAGCCCCAGCATTTT
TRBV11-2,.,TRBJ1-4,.,CASSPGPDNNEKLFF,TGTGCCAGCAGCCCGGGGCCGGATAATAATGAAAAACTGTTTTTT
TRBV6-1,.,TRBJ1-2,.,CASGRDLNYGYTF,TGTGCCAGCGGCCGGGACCTTAACTATGGCTACACCTTC
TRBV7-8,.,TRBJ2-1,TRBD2,CASSLSLAGGWNEQFF,TGTGCCAGCAGCTTATCCCTAGCGGGGGGGTGGAATGAGCAGTTCTTC
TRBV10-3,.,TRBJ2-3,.,CAINGGMLADTQYF,TGTGCCATCAATGGGGGAATGCTGGCAGATACGCAGTATTTT
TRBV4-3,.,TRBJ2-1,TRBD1,CASSQEGPGGTVGQFF,TGCGCCAGCAGCCAAGAGGGCCCAGGTGGGACAGTGGGGCAGTTCTTC
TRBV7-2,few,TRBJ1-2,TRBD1,CASDKDRGSSGYGYTF,TGTGCCAGCGATAAGGACAGGGGCTCATCCGGCTATGGCTACACCTTC
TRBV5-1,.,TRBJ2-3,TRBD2,CASSWATSGGDTQYF,TGCGCCAGCAGCTGGGCGACTAGCGGGGGTGATACGCAGTATTTT
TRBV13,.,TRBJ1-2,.,CASSLQSLMNYGYTF,TGTGCCAGCAGCTTACAATCCCTCATGAACTATGGCTACACCTTC
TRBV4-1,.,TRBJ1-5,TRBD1,CASSQGAGGTGRYSNQPQHF,TGCGCCAGCAGCCAGGGAGCGGGCGGGACAGGTCGATATAGCAATCAGCCCCAGCATTTT
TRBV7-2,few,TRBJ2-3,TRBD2,CASSLSSGGRADTQYF,TGTGCCAGCAGCTTAAGTAGCGGGGGGCGCGCAGATACGCAGTATTTT
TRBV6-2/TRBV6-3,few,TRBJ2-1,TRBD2,CASKISGTYNEQFF,TGTGCCAGCAAAATTAGCGGGACCTACAATGAGCAGTTCTTC
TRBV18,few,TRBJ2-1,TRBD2,CASAGLADYNEQFF,TGTGCCAGCGCTGGACTAGCGGACTACAATGAGCAGTTCTTC
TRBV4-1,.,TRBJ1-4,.,CASSPAVGDKKLFF,TGCGCCAGCAGCCCGGCCGTCGGAGATAAAAAACTGTTTTTT
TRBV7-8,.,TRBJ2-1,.,CASYRSTLRNYNEQFF,TGTGCCAGCTACAGAAGTACCTTGCGTAACTACAATGAGCAGTTCTTC
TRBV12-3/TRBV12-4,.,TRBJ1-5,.,CASSLAQGDQPQHF,TGTGCCAGCAGTTTAGCTCAGGGTGATCAGCCCCAGCATTTT
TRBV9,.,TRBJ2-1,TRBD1,CASSVGDRGDEQFF,TGTGCCAGCAGCGTAGGGGACAGGGGCGATGAGCAGTTCTTC
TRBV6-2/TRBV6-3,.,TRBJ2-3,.,CASTPRSTDTQYF,TGTGCCAGCACCCCCCGGAGCACAGATACGCAGTATTTT
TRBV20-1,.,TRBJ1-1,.,CSPKGKQDALGTEAFF,TGCAGTCCAAAGGGGAAACAGGATGCCCTAGGCACTGAAGCTTTCTTT
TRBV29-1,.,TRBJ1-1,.,CSVTEINTEAFF,TGCAGCGTGACAGAAATCAACACTGAAGCTTTCTTT
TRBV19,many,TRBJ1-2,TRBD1,CASSPSGGSGYTF,TGTGCCAGTAGCCCCTCAGGGGGCAGTGGCTACACCTTC
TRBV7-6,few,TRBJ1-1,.,CASSLSVESGEAFF,TGTGCCAGCAGCCTTAGCGTCGAGAGCGGGGAAGCTTTCTTT
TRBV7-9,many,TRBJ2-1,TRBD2,CASSSIDGEGRGNEQFF,TGTGCCAGCAGCTCAATCGACGGGGAGGGTCGGGGCAATGAGCAGTTCTTC
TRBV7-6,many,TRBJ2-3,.,CASSFRVSQDADTQYF,TGTGCCAGCAGCTTCCGGGTCTCGCAAGACGCAGATACGCAGTATTTT
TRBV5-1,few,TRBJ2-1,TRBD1,CASSLAFGGQVPPNEQFF,TGCGCCAGCAGCTTGGCCTTCGGAGGACAGGTTCCCCCCAATGAGCAGTTCTTC
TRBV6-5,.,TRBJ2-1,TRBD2,CASSYASGGDAYNEQFF,TGTGCCAGCAGTTACGCTAGCGGGGGGGACGCCTACAATGAGCAGTTCTTC
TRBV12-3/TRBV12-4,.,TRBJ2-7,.,CASRPIGTSHEQYF,TGTGCCAGCAGACCCATCGGGACTTCCCACGAGCAGTACTTC
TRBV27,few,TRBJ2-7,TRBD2,CASREGLSGGEQYF,TGTGCCAGCAGAGAGGGACTTTCGGGAGGGGAGCAGTACTTC
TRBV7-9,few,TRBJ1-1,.,CASRGGNTEAFF,TGTGCCAGCAGGGGGGGAAACACTGAAGCTTTCTTT
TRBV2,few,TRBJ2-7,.,CASSVSVAPYEQYF,TGTGCCAGCAGTGTTTCAGTTGCGCCCTACGAGCAGTACTTC
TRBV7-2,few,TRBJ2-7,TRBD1,CASSFLGQGWTYEQYF,TGTGCCAGCAGCTTCCTGGGACAGGGGTGGACCTACGAGCAGTACTTC
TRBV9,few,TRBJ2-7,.,CASSVGFGPGTYEQYF,TGTGCCAGCAGCGTAGGGTTTGGGCCAGGGACCTACGAGCAGTACTTC
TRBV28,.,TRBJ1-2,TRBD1,CASRAPTGFDGYTF,TGTGCCAGCAGGGCGCCGACAGGGTTTGACGGCTACACCTTC
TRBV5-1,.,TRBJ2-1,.,CASSLAGVAYNEQFF,TGCGCCAGCAGCTTGGCGGGGGTGGCCTACAATGAGCAGTTCTTC
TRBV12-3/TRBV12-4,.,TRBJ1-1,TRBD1,CASRDRGGTEAFF,TGTGCCAGCAGAGACAGGGGGGGAACTGAAGCTTTCTTT
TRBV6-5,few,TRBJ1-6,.,CASSYKQYGSPLHF,TGTGCCAGCAGTTACAAACAGTATGGTTCACCCCTCCACTTT
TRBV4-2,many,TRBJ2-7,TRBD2,CASSQTSLLAGGSYEQYF,TGTGCCAGCAGCCAGACAAGCCTACTAGCGGGGGGTTCCTACGAGCAGTACTTC
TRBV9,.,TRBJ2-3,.,CASSGRTGTDTQYF,TGTGCCAGCAGCGGAAGGACTGGCACAGATACGCAGTATTTT
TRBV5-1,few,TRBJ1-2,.,CASSRTGGYGYTF,TGCGCCAGCAGCCGGACGGGCGGCTATGGCTACACCTTC
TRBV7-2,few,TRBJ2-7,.,CASSLGTEGTYEQYF,TGTGCCAGCAGCTTAGGGACGGAGGGGACCTACGAGCAGTACTTC
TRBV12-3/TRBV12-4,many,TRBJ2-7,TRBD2,CASSFGGSYEQYF,TGTGCCAGCAGTTTCGGGGGGTCCTACGAGCAGTACTTC
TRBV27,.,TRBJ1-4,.,CASSCISEGATNEKLFF,TGTGCCAGCAGTTGTATCTCTGAGGGGGCAACTAATGAAAAACTGTTTTTT
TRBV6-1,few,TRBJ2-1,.,CASSRRWHDYNEQFF,TGTGCCAGCAGTCGAAGGTGGCACGATTACAATGAGCAGTTCTTC